A selection of T cell receptor beta chains follows, all from one sample in a study of blood T cell repertoires in COVID-19. The protocol was immunoSEQ multiplex PCR, while the TCRdb copy is restricted to in-frame clones and leaves out a portion. The data contain over 90,000 clones, about 84% of them singletons. Specimen: peripheral blood. These receptors all come from an elderly man with active or convalescent COVID-19. CDR3s include the opening cysteine and the closing phenylalanine or tryptophan. D genes are given only for firm matches. Size is omitted from some rows. Given values are once, few, many or a class for expanded clones.

V	J	size	D	DNA	CDR3
TRBV6-5	TRBJ2-7	-	-	TGTGCCAGCAAGTGGGGCGGACAGACCTACGAGCAGTACTTC	CASKWGGQTYEQYF
TRBV12-3/TRBV12-4	TRBJ1-5	-	-	TGTGCCAGCAGTTTTAGGGGGGGTCAGCCCCAGCATTTT	CASSFRGGQPQHF
TRBV20-1	TRBJ2-7	-	-	TGCAGTGCTAGGGGCAGCTACGAGCAGTACTTC	CSARGSYEQYF
TRBV7-9	TRBJ2-2	-	TRBD2	TGTGCCAGCAGCCGAAGCGGGGTGGCCGGGGAGCTGTTTTTT	CASSRSGVAGELFF
TRBV18	TRBJ1-1	-	-	TGTGCCAGCTCACCATCCCCCCAGGGGAACACTGAAGCTTTCTTT	CASSPSPQGNTEAFF
TRBV10-3	TRBJ2-3	-	TRBD2	TGTGCCATCAGTGAGTCGTCGGCTAGCGGGGGGGGAAATACGCAGTATTTT	CAISESSASGGGNTQYF
TRBV18	TRBJ1-1	-	TRBD1	TGTGCCAGCTCCCCGGGACAGCAGAACACTGAAGCTTTCTTT	CASSPGQQNTEAFF
TRBV19	TRBJ1-5	-	-	TGTGCCAGTAGTATCGGAGGGCAGCCCCAGCATTTT	CASSIGGQPQHF
TRBV7-4	TRBJ1-2	-	TRBD1	TGTGCCAGCAGCTTTGGGGAAGACAGGGGGTTAGGTGGCTACACCTTC	CASSFGEDRGLGGYTF
TRBV30	TRBJ2-3	-	TRBD2	TGTGCCTGGAGTGTGGGACAACTAGCGGGGGGCCAAGGTACGCAGTATTTT	CAWSVGQLAGGQGTQYF
TRBV5-1	TRBJ1-1	-	-	TGCGCCAGCAGCTTCTCTACGGGGAACACTGAAGCTTTCTTT	CASSFSTGNTEAFF
TRBV6-5	TRBJ2-3	few	-	TGTGCCAGCCGCGGGAAAATCACAGATACGCAGTATTTT	CASRGKITDTQYF
TRBV30	TRBJ2-5	-	TRBD2	TGTGCCTGGAGTGTGTCCAGGGAGGGGACCCAGTACTTC	CAWSVSREGTQYF
TRBV3-1/TRBV3-2	TRBJ1-2	-	TRBD1	TGTGCCAGCAGCTCCCGGACAGGGCCGGGCTATGGCTACACCTTC	CASSSRTGPGYGYTF
TRBV6-5	TRBJ2-4	-	-	TGTGCCAGCAGTTCCAGGGGTCTAGCCAAAAACATTCAGTACTTC	CASSSRGLAKNIQYF
TRBV28	TRBJ1-5	-	-	TGTGCCGGGGGGGAGGGATGGAATCAGCCCCAGCATTTT	CAGGEGWNQPQHF
TRBV6-1	TRBJ1-2	few	-	TGTGCCAGCAGTGATTTCAGGTTCTCCTATGGCTACACCTTC	CASSDFRFSYGYTF
TRBV7-8	TRBJ1-4	-	TRBD1	TGTGCCAGCAGCTTAATGGGACAGGAGAAACTGTTTTTT	CASSLMGQEKLFF
TRBV6-5	TRBJ2-7	-	TRBD1	TGTGCCAGCAGCCTCGGGACAGGGGGCCAAGAGCAGTACTTC	CASSLGTGGQEQYF
TRBV6-6	TRBJ2-7	once	-	TGTGCCAGCAGTTACTCCGCGGTTACCTACGAGCAGTACTTC	CASSYSAVTYEQYF
TRBV19	TRBJ1-2	-	TRBD1	TGTGCCAGTAGTACCTCGGGACAGGGTGGGCTTGGCTACACCTTC	CASSTSGQGGLGYTF
TRBV5-6	TRBJ1-2	-	-	TGTGCCAGCAGCAGGAAAGGGGGTGGCCTTTATGGCTACACCTTC	CASSRKGGGLYGYTF